Following are 24 T cell receptor beta chains from one sample sequenced in a study of T cell responses to AZD1222 COVID-19 vaccine. Sequencing used immunoSEQ multiplex PCR; TCRdb keeps in-frame clones, though not all of them. Of 90,000 to 120,000 clones listed, around 90% are singletons. The starting material was peripheral blood, obtained on day 0 of AZD1222 vaccination. The receptors were sampled from an adult in good health.

The chain links TRBV18 to TRBJ1-1; D is ambiguous. Trimming took 2 bases from V and 1 from J, leaving 8 bases between them. Germline CDR1 and CDR2: KGHSH and LQKENI. This CDR3 comprises 14 residues. CDR3 region: CASSPSRRNTEAFF. The CDR3 DNA sequence: TGTGCCAGCTCACCATCCCGTAGGAACACTGAAGCTTTCTTT.

The chain is built from TRBV5-1 and TRBJ2-5; 12 bases match TRBD2. CDR1 is SGHRS, CDR2 YFSETQ, per germline. The ends lost 4 bases at V and 1 base at J; junction bases unmatched: 5. The CDR3 contains 16 residues. The CDR3 is CASSQGLAGIQETQYF. The CDR3 nucleotides are TGCGCCAGCAGCCAAGGACTAGCGGGGATCCAAGAGACCCAGTACTTC.

V usage is TRBV5-5 and J usage is TRBJ1-2; no definite D call. Trimming stripped 2 bases from V and 2 bases from J, with 10 bases between. Germline CDR1 is SGHKS and CDR2 is YYEKEE (reference sequence). The CDR3 is 14 residues long. The DNA of the CDR3 is TGTGCCAGCAGCTTTTTTTCGGCCAACTATGGCTACACCTTC. As protein: CASSFFSANYGYTF.

The V and J genes are TRBV7-2 and TRBJ1-2, with D tentatively TRBD1 (6 bases). The length of the CDR3 is 15 residues. The germline gives CDR1 SGHTA, CDR2 FQGNSA. V was clipped by 5 bases and J by 5 bases, with 18 bases between them. The CDR3 reads CASSARTGQGYGYTF. CDR3 in DNA: TGTGCCAGCAGCGCTCGAACAGGGCAAGGATATGGCTACACCTTC. Based on the CDR3 plus reference TRBV7-2 and TRBJ1-2, the full variable domain is GAGVSQSPSNKVTEKGKDVELRCDPISGHTALYWYRQSLGQGLEFLIYFQGNSAPDKSGLPSDRFSAERTGGSVSTLTIQRTQQEDSAVYLCASSARTGQGYGYTFGSGTRLTVV.

V is TRBV6-2 or TRBV6-3 and J is TRBJ2-1; D call uncertain. CDR3 length equals 13 residues. V was clipped by 6 bases and J by 4 bases, with 10 bases between them. The V gene's germline CDR1 is MNHEY and CDR2 SVGEGT. Here the CDR3 reads CASSTGPYNEQFF. DNA of the CDR3: TGTGCCAGCAGCACCGGGCCATACAATGAGCAGTTCTTC.

This clone was recorded a few times. The chain has TRBV5-1 and TRBJ1-3; D perhaps matches TRBD1 (5 bases). The V gene lost 5 bases and the J gene lost 0 bases, with 15 bases spanning the gap. In germline, CDR1 is SGHRS, CDR2 YFSETQ. This CDR3 contains 16 residues. CDR3 protein: CASSAGTEHSGNTIYF. In DNA, the CDR3 is TGCGCCAGCAGTGCCGGGACGGAGCACTCTGGAAACACCATATATTTT.

The chain employs TRBV7-9 and TRBJ2-2; tentative D call: TRBD1 (6 bases). V was shortened by 2 bases and J by 2 bases, with 15 bases between the two germline ends. CDR1 is SEHNR, CDR2 FQNEAQ, per germline (reference sequence). The CDR3 contains 17 residues. DNA of the CDR3: TGTGCCAGCAGCTTACCAACCACAGGGCCCAACACCGGGGAGCTGTTTTTT. It encodes CASSLPTTGPNTGELFF.

The rearrangement links TRBV10-3 to TRBJ1-2; 7 positions match TRBD1. J lost 6 bases, V lost 2 bases, and 12 bases had no gene match. Germline CDR1 and CDR2: ENHRY and SYGVKD. The CDR3 runs 16 residues. The DNA for the CDR3 is TGTGCCATCAGTGAGCCGGCCGAGGGACAGCATGATGGCTACACCTTC. Its translation: CAISEPAEGQHDGYTF.

This chain connects TRBV7-8 to TRBJ1-2; 7 bases are shared with TRBD1. There are 14 residues in the CDR3. Germline lookup yields CDR1 SGHVS and CDR2 FQNEAQ. The J segment lost 5 bases and the V segment lost 4 bases, leaving 7 bases of the junction unmatched. CDR3 protein: CASSSGQVGYGYTF. CDR3 coding DNA: TGTGCCAGCAGCTCCGGACAGGTCGGTTATGGCTACACCTTC.

The gene calls are TRBV11-2 and TRBJ2-1; 8 bases map to TRBD1. CDR1 and CDR2 from the germline V gene are SGHAT and FQNNGV. The CDR3 runs to 15 residues. The J segment lost 8 bases and the V segment lost 5 bases, leaving 11 bases of the junction unmatched. The CDR3 DNA sequence: TGTGCCAGCAGCCTTATCCGACAGGGGACGTATGAGCAGTTCTTC. Translated: CASSLIRQGTYEQFF. Supplemented by reference TRBV11-2 and TRBJ2-1, the full variable domain reads EAGVAQSPRYKIIEKRQSVAFWCNPISGHATLYWYQQILGQGPKLLIQFQNNGVVDDSQLPKDRFSAERLKGVDSTLKIQPAKLEDSAVYLCASSLIRQGTYEQFFGPGTRLTVL.

This rearrangement joins TRBV5-4 to TRBJ2-5; the D gene could be TRBD1 or TRBD2 (6 bases each). CDR1 is SGHNT and CDR2 is YYREEE in the germline V gene (reference sequence). Deletions cut 4 bases from V and 5 bases from J, with 15 bases between. The CDR3 runs to 14 residues. The CDR3 spells CASSQGTGRETQYF. CDR3 DNA: TGTGCCAGCAGCCAGGGTACAGGGAGGGAGACCCAGTACTTC. The complete variable domain, with remaining parts taken from reference TRBV5-4 and TRBJ2-5, reads ETGVTQSPTHLIKTRGQQVTLRCSSQSGHNTVSWYQQALGQGPQFIFQYYREEENGRGNFPPRFSGLQFPNYSSELNVNALELDDSALYLCASSQGTGRETQYFGPGTRLLVL.

The CDR3 region has the DNA TGTGCCAGCAGCTTAGGAGGCGGGGCCGCAGGGACCCAGTACTTC. It codes for CASSLGGGAAGTQYF. The gene calls are TRBV7-6 and TRBJ2-5; D is possibly TRBD2 (6 bases). Germline V gives CDR1 SGHVS, CDR2 FNYEAQ. CDR3 length: 15 amino acids. V was cut by 1 base and J by 7 bases, with 16 bases left in between.

The chain recombines TRBV12-3 or TRBV12-4 with TRBJ2-1; D is perhaps TRBD2 (6 bases). With 5 bases removed from V and 9 bases from J, the gap between germline ends came to 11 bases. This CDR3 is built from 12 residues. The CDR3 loop is CASSAGLSEQFF. The CDR3 DNA follows: TGTGCCAGCAGTGCGGGGCTGAGTGAGCAGTTCTTC.

The J gene is TRBJ2-1, the V gene TRBV6-1, with D possibly TRBD2 on 6 matching bases. In germline, CDR1 is MNHNS, CDR2 SASEGT. This CDR3 contains 15 residues. Deletions cut 0 bases from V and 8 bases from J, with 14 bases between. The CDR3 reads CASSEALGTQDEQFF. As DNA, the CDR3 is TGTGCCAGCAGTGAAGCGCTAGGGACTCAGGATGAGCAGTTCTTC.

The CDR3 reads CASSRSGTGGSYNEQFF. The CDR3 DNA is TGCGCCAGCAGTAGATCCGGGACAGGGGGATCCTACAATGAGCAGTTCTTC. The J gene is TRBJ2-1, the V gene TRBV10-2; 11 bases match TRBD1. Germline CDR1 WSHSY, CDR2 SAAADI. The CDR3 contains 17 residues. J gave up 1 base and V 5 bases, and 7 bases lay outside the gene matches.

The CDR3 loop is CASSLAGTGVNYGYTF. The CDR3 DNA sequence: TGTGCCAGCAGCTTAGCCGGGACAGGGGTTAACTATGGCTACACCTTC. This chain uses TRBV7-2 with TRBJ1-2; 10 bases map to TRBD1. The trim removed 0 bases at V and 1 base at J, leaving 2 bases unmatched. Germline V gene sequence: CDR1 SGHTA, CDR2 FQGNSA. The CDR3 is 16 residues long.

This clone has only a few counts. The CDR3 loop is CASSTGTRNTGELFF. Here the CDR3 DNA reads TGTGCCAGCAGTACCGGGACAAGGAACACCGGGGAGCTGTTTTTT. J is TRBJ2-2 and V is TRBV6-2 or TRBV6-3; D might be TRBD1 (6 bases). Trimming left V 5 bases short and J 1 base short, with 11 bases between. The CDR3 sequence is 15 residues long. The germline gives CDR1 MNHEY, CDR2 SVGEGT.

This clone was picked up a small number of times. This rearrangement joins TRBV7-9 to TRBJ1-1; the D is unclear. V shed 2 bases and J shed 4 bases, with 11 bases lying between them. The V gene's germline CDR1 is SEHNR and CDR2 FQNEAQ (reference sequence). The CDR3 sequence is 14 residues long. The CDR3 loop is CASSLLEKGTEAFF. Here the CDR3 DNA reads TGTGCCAGCAGCTTATTGGAAAAAGGCACTGAAGCTTTCTTT.

V is TRBV5-4 and J is TRBJ2-1; 13 nucleotides agree with TRBD2. CDR1 is SGHNT and CDR2 is YYREEE in the germline V gene (reference sequence). This CDR3 spans 16 amino acids. Trimming took 4 bases from V and 2 from J; bases not matched to a gene: 3. The CDR3 DNA reads TGTGCCAGCAGCCCCGGACTAGCGGGGGCCTACAATGAGCAGTTCTTC. It translates to CASSPGLAGAYNEQFF.

The rearrangement uses TRBV11-2 and TRBJ2-7, with D uncertain. V dropped 0 bases and J dropped 6 bases, with 12 bases sitting between them. There are 14 residues in the CDR3. In germline, CDR1 is SGHAT, CDR2 FQNNGV. CDR3 DNA: TGTGCCAGCAGCTTAGACTTGGGGTGGGGCGAGCAGTACTTC. This translates into CASSLDLGWGEQYF. The full variable domain, completed using reference TRBV11-2 and TRBJ2-7, is EAGVAQSPRYKIIEKRQSVAFWCNPISGHATLYWYQQILGQGPKLLIQFQNNGVVDDSQLPKDRFSAERLKGVDSTLKIQPAKLEDSAVYLCASSLDLGWGEQYFGPGTRLTVT.

This chain uses TRBV5-1 with TRBJ2-7; 8 nucleotides align to TRBD2. The CDR3 spans 16 residues. Germline CDR1 is SGHRS and CDR2 is YFSETQ. V was clipped by 5 bases and J by 2 bases; unmatched bases: 12. CDR3 coding DNA: TGCGCCAGCAGTTCTATCACTACTAGCGGACCCTACGAGCAGTACTTC. It translates to CASSSITTSGPYEQYF.

J is TRBJ2-6 and V is TRBV6-1; D remains ambiguous. Looked up from germline, CDR1 is MNHNS and CDR2 is SASEGT. Deletions cut 3 bases from V and 0 bases from J, with 12 bases between. The length of the CDR3 is 17 residues. CDR3 in amino acids: CASSEPKRSSGANVLTF. The CDR3, as DNA: TGTGCCAGCAGTGAGCCAAAAAGGAGCTCTGGGGCCAACGTCCTGACTTTC.

The chain uses TRBV7-8 and TRBJ1-5; TRBD1 might be the D (6 bases). V lost 1 base, J lost 7 bases, and 14 bases lay in between. Germline-derived CDR1 and CDR2 are SGHVS and FQNEAQ. The CDR3 totals 15 residues. The CDR3 DNA sequence: TGTGCCAGCAGCTTAGAACGGGGGCAGGGGCAGCCCCAGCATTTT. Protein product: CASSLERGQGQPQHF.

The table lists this clone with a few counts. This sequence joins TRBV9 and TRBJ1-2; possibly TRBD1 for D (5 bases). The V gene's germline CDR1 is SGDLS and CDR2 YYNGEE. The CDR3 covers 15 residues. V lost 4 bases, J lost 3 bases, and 16 bases lay in between. The CDR3 DNA reads TGTGCCAGCAGCCCACGGAATTCCAGGGACTATGGCTACACCTTC. Residues: CASSPRNSRDYGYTF.